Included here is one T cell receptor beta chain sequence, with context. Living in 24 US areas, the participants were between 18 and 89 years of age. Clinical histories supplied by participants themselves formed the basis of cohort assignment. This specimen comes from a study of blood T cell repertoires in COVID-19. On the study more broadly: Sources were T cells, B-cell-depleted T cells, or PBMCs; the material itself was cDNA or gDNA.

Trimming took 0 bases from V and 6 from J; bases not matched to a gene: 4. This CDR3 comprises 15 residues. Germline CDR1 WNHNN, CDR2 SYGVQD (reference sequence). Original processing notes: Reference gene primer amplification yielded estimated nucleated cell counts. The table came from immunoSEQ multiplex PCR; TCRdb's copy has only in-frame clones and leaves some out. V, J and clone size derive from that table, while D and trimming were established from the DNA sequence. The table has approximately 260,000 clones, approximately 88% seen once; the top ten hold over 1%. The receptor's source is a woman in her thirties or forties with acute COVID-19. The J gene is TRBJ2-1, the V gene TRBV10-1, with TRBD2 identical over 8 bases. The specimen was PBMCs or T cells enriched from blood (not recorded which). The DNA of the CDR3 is TGCGCCAGCAGTGAGTCTACGGGAGGGCCCAATGAGCAGTTCTTC. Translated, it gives CASSESTGGPNEQFF.